These 30 T cell receptor beta chains originate from one sample sequenced in a study of immune characterization of retroperitoneal liposarcoma (dated by TCRdb to between 2018 and 2021). Library construction relied on PCR. Sequenced using a NextSeq 500. TCRdb reprocessing: public reads trimmed at Q25 with fastp, clones called with MiXCR, in-frame beta chains kept. Identical CDR3 proteins give one entry, which carries the most common genes and DNA. The sample has around 13,000 distinct CDR3 sequences on record, approximately 48% of them singletons. The ten biggest clones cover approximately 13% of the sample. The sample taken for sequencing was tumor tissue. The source is a female donor with retroperitoneal liposarcoma.

This clonotype came up a few times. This chain connects TRBV7-8 to TRBJ1-1, with TRBD1 matching 8 bases. CDR1 SGHVS and CDR2 FQNEAQ come from the germline V gene. Unmatched junction bases numbered 6, after V lost 6 bases and J lost 6 bases. The CDR3 has 13 residues. Here the CDR3 reads CASSSPTGAEAFF. DNA for the CDR3: TGTGCCAGCAGTTCCCCGACAGGGGCTGAAGCTTTCTTT.

This rearrangement joins TRBV27 to TRBJ2-5; possible D gene TRBD2, 6 bases. In germline, CDR1 is MNHEY, CDR2 SMNVEV (reference sequence). V gave up 2 bases and J gave up 2 bases, with 12 bases separating them. CDR3 size: 15 residues. CDR3 coding DNA: TGTGCCAGCAGTTTAAGGGGCGGGGCACAAGAGACCCAGTACTTC. It yields the protein CASSLRGGAQETQYF.

The rearrangement uses TRBV5-3 and TRBJ1-1; no clear D. TRBV5-3 is an ORF, with its function uncertain. This CDR3 contains 12 residues. Trimming stripped 8 bases from V and 1 base from J, with 9 bases between. The CDR3: CASSTENTEAFF. DNA of the CDR3: TGTGCCAGCTCTACCGAGAACACTGAAGCTTTCTTT.

The sample holds one count of this clonotype. This chain connects TRBV6-1 to TRBJ1-1; D call uncertain. Trimming took off 6 bases at V and 2 bases at J, with 7 bases between the two ends. The CDR3 totals 12 residues. Germline values: CDR1 MNHNS, CDR2 SASEGT. Here the CDR3 DNA reads TGTGCCAGCAGAATTAGTAACACTGAAGCTTTCTTT. Amino acid sequence: CASRISNTEAFF.

This clonotype was recorded only once. This could be a read error, since a much larger clone is one nucleotide away. As the CDR3 is not closed by the conserved phenylalanine or tryptophan, this likely results from a read error. This chain connects TRBV27 to TRBJ2-3; 9 bases align to TRBD2. The CDR3 loop spans 19 amino acids. Germline trimming cut 6 bases from V and 0 bases from J; bases unmatched to any gene: 16. Germline V gives CDR1 MNHEY, CDR2 SMNVEV (reference sequence). The CDR3 DNA reads as TGTGCCAGCAGAGCCACGGGGCTAGCGGGACAGTCTAGCACAGATACGCAGTATTGT. Its translation is CASRATGLAGQSSTDTQYC.

The sample holds many counts of this clonotype. The rearrangement uses TRBV6-1 and TRBJ2-6; the D gene is possibly TRBD1 (6 bases). CDR3 size: 15 residues. The V gene's germline CDR1 is MNHNS and CDR2 SASEGT. The germline V and J ends were trimmed by 6 bases and 1 base, with 10 bases remaining between them. This CDR3 is CASSIQGSGANVLTF. CDR3 DNA sequence: TGTGCCAGCAGCATACAGGGTTCTGGGGCCAACGTCCTGACTTTC.

By sample fraction, this clonotype is medium-sized (0.01 to 0.1%). This rearrangement joins TRBV7-8 to TRBJ2-4, with D perhaps matching TRBD2 (6 bases). CDR3 length: 13 amino acids. CDR1 is SGHVS and CDR2 is FQNEAQ in the germline V gene. V dropped 1 base and J dropped 13 bases, with 14 bases sitting between them. DNA for the CDR3: TGTGCCAGCAGCTTAGGGACTAACAATGAGCAGTACTTC. This codes for CASSLGTNNEQYF.

This clonotype was picked up a small number of times. V and J are TRBV6-1 and TRBJ2-1; D is unclear. The J call may not be correct, given that the DNA end is closer to TRBJ2-7. Germline V lookup: CDR1 MNHNS, CDR2 SASEGT. The CDR3 spans 12 residues. The CDR3 coding sequence is TGTGCCAGCAGGACCCTCGCGAACGAGCAGTACTTC. Encoded protein: CASRTLANEQYF.

This clonotype occurred many times. One end of the junction fails to match germline, which may point to a read error. The rearrangement joins TRBV6-1 to TRBJ2-1, with 8 positions matching TRBD2. Judging by the DNA end, TRBJ2-7 fits better; the J call may be wrong. The CDR3 length is 15 residues. Germline assignment: CDR1 MNHNS and CDR2 SASEGT. The CDR3 loop is CVSSERPGLEGEQYF. For the CDR3, the DNA is TGTGTCAGCAGTGAGAGGCCGGGACTAGAAGGTGAGCAGTACTTC.

The rearrangement joins TRBV7-3 to TRBJ2-1, with a tentative D call TRBD2 (6 bases). The J call could be wrong; TRBJ2-7 is a better fit for the DNA end. The CDR3 sequence is 13 residues long. The germline CDR1 and CDR2 sequences are SGHTA and FQGTGA. CDR3 residues: CASSFGGNNEQYF. CDR3 DNA: TGTGCCAGCAGCTTCGGGGGAAACAATGAGCAGTACTTC.

This clonotype was counted between two and nine times. This sequence joins TRBV10-2 and TRBJ2-1, with 8 bases identical to TRBD2. V shed 0 bases and J 9 bases; nucleotides not matched to a gene: 4. The CDR3 is 14 amino acids. CDR1 is WSHSY, CDR2 SAAADI, per germline. DNA for the CDR3: TGCGCCAGCAGTGAGTCCACTAGCGGAACTGAGCAGTTCTTC. It codes for CASSESTSGTEQFF.

This clonotype rates as medium-sized (0.01 to 0.1%). The rearrangement links TRBV11-2 to TRBJ2-1, with 8 bases aligning to TRBD1. The germline CDR1 and CDR2 sequences are SGHAT and FQNNGV. The length of the CDR3 is 16 residues. The trim removed 5 bases at V and 7 bases at J, leaving 13 bases unmatched. CDR3 residues: CASSPSGTGRGNEQFF. CDR3 sequence (DNA): TGTGCCAGCAGCCCGTCCGGGACAGGAAGGGGGAATGAGCAGTTCTTC.

The CDR3 region has the DNA TGTGCCAGCAGTCCCGACCTGGGAGGGATACGCAATGAGCAGTTCTTC. Its translation: CASSPDLGGIRNEQFF. The chain uses TRBV27 and TRBJ2-7; 7 bases are a match to TRBD2. The J call is in doubt because the DNA end fits TRBJ2-1 better. Looked up from germline, CDR1 is MNHEY and CDR2 is SMNVEV (reference sequence). This CDR3 region has 16 residues.

This clonotype showed up just a few times. The chain is built from TRBV6-1 and TRBJ2-3, with 11 bases lining up with TRBD2. Germline V gives CDR1 MNHNS, CDR2 SASEGT. This CDR3 contains 16 residues. The V and J ends lost 3 bases and 2 bases, in that order; junction bases with no gene match: 4. CDR3 residues: CASSDATSGATDTQYF. The CDR3 DNA reads TGTGCCAGCAGTGACGCGACTAGCGGGGCCACAGATACGCAGTATTTT.

This clonotype has just a few counts. This chain joins TRBV7-2 and TRBJ2-1; tentatively, D is TRBD2 (5 bases). V lost 1 base and J 2 bases, leaving 21 bases between the germline ends. The CDR3 is 19 residues long. Germline V CDR1 and CDR2: SGHTA, FQGNSA. Here the CDR3 DNA reads TGTGCCAGCAGCTTAGTTCGGGGTGGGCGCCGACCCCCCTACAATGAGCAGTTCTTC. Protein product: CASSLVRGGRRPPYNEQFF.

This clonotype has ten or more counts. The chain carries TRBV6-1 and TRBJ2-1; 12 nucleotides align to TRBD2. The CDR3 is 17 residues long. V gave up 5 bases and J gave up 5 bases; unmatched junction bases: 10. From germline, CDR1 is MNHNS and CDR2 SASEGT. The CDR3 here is CASSSLAGGPADNEQFF. CDR3 coding DNA: TGTGCCAGCAGTTCGCTAGCGGGGGGGCCAGCCGACAATGAGCAGTTCTTC.

The V gene is TRBV7-2, the J gene TRBJ2-2; the D gene is possibly TRBD2 (7 bases). Germline lookup yields CDR1 SGHTA and CDR2 FQGNSA. The germline V and J ends were trimmed by 6 bases and 5 bases, with 19 bases remaining between them. CDR3 length equals 16 residues. This CDR3 is CASRSPRGHSTGELFF. CDR3 bases: TGTGCCAGCAGGAGTCCGCGGGGGCACAGTACCGGGGAGCTGTTTTTT.

This clonotype was seen more than once but under ten times. This chain uses TRBV6-4 with TRBJ2-5; 9 bases align to TRBD2. Trimming cost V 0 bases and J 11 bases; bases outside gene matches: 13. This CDR3 region has 16 residues. CDR1 is MRHNA, CDR2 SNTAGT, per germline. CDR3 region: CASSDSAGSGSNEQYF. Written as DNA, the CDR3 is TGTGCCAGCAGTGACTCGGCGGGTAGCGGGAGCAATGAGCAGTACTTC.

In this sample, this clonotype turned up a few times. The genes are TRBV7-3 and TRBJ2-3, with D perhaps being TRBD1 or TRBD2 (5 bases each). Trimming left V 5 bases short and J 2 bases short, with 14 bases between. The CDR3 runs to 15 residues. CDR1 SGHTA and CDR2 FQGTGA come from the germline V gene. The CDR3 loop is CASSRWSGHTDTQYF. The CDR3 nucleotides read TGTGCCAGCAGCCGCTGGAGCGGACACACAGATACGCAGTATTTT.

This clonotype came up a few times. It may be a read error: a sequence one base away is much more abundant. The chain recombines TRBV6-6 with TRBJ2-1; D is ambiguous. V was shortened by 0 bases and J by 10 bases, with 10 bases between the two germline ends. Germline V gives CDR1 MNHNY, CDR2 SVGAGI (reference sequence). The CDR3 loop spans 13 amino acids. This CDR3 is CASSYSPGYEQFF. The CDR3 DNA is TGTGCCAGCAGTTACTCGCCCGGCTACGAGCAGTTCTTC.

Here the CDR3 reads CASSLPDRLETQFF. CDR3 bases: TGTGCCAGCAGTCTCCCGGACAGGCTAGAGACCCAGTTCTTC. The V call is TRBV12-3 or TRBV12-4, the J call TRBJ2-5, with 7 positions matching TRBD1. TRBJ2-1 explains the end of the DNA better; the J call may be wrong. CDR3 size: 14 residues.

The chain combines TRBV27 with TRBJ2-1, with 8 bases lining up with TRBD1. Per the germline V gene, CDR1 is MNHEY and CDR2 is SMNVEV (reference sequence). J was trimmed by 8 bases and V by 3 bases; bases with no gene match: 21. The CDR3 loop spans 19 amino acids. In nucleotides, the CDR3 is TGTGCCAGCAGTTTCCTGTCCCGGGACAGGTTCGAGGATAGGGATGAGCAGTTCTTC. It is translated as CASSFLSRDRFEDRDEQFF.

The V gene is TRBV6-1, the J gene TRBJ1-4; possibly TRBD1 for D (5 bases). Germline assignment: CDR1 MNHNS and CDR2 SASEGT. Trimming stripped 8 bases from V and 5 bases from J, with 9 bases between. The CDR3 extends over 12 amino acids. CDR3 DNA: TGTGCCAGCCGCGGGGGGAATGAAAAACTGTTTTTT. As protein: CASRGGNEKLFF.

This rearrangement joins TRBV6-1 to TRBJ1-5; D gene uncertain. Germline-derived CDR1 and CDR2 are MNHNS and SASEGT. V shed 3 bases and J shed 5 bases, with 2 bases lying between them. The CDR3 totals 11 residues. CDR3 amino acids: CASSDHQPQHF. In nucleotides, the CDR3 is TGTGCCAGCAGTGATCATCAGCCCCAGCATTTT.

V gene TRBV25-1 combines with J gene TRBJ2-2; a possible D gene is TRBD1 (6 bases). V was trimmed by 5 bases and J by 4 bases, leaving 8 bases between them. Germline CDR1 MGHDK, CDR2 SYGVNS. The CDR3 runs 13 residues. The CDR3 DNA is TGTGCCAGCAGTTTCAGGGGCACCGGGGAGCTGTTTTTT. The encoded protein is CASSFRGTGELFF.

This chain joins TRBV6-1 and TRBJ1-2, with D perhaps matching TRBD1 (5 bases). The V end lost 5 bases, the J end lost 4 bases, and 14 bases lay between the germline ends. CDR1 and CDR2 (germline): MNHNS, SASEGT. The CDR3 spans 14 residues. The CDR3 protein is CASSREAGFYGYTF. The CDR3 DNA sequence: TGTGCCAGCAGTCGCGAGGCAGGGTTCTATGGCTACACCTTC.

V gene TRBV4-1 combines with J gene TRBJ2-1, with 8 positions matching TRBD2. The CDR3 spans 17 residues. V shed 0 bases and J 6 bases; nucleotides not matched to a gene: 10. The germline gives CDR1 MGHRA, CDR2 YSYEKL. DNA of the CDR3: TGCGCCAGCAGCCAAGATGAGGGCCTAGCGGGCTCCAATGAGCAGTTCTTC. Its protein product is CASSQDEGLAGSNEQFF.

As regards this clonotype: The junction differs from germline at one of its ends, possibly a read error. The V and J genes are TRBV27 and TRBJ1-2; 8 nucleotides align to TRBD1. CDR1 is MNHEY, CDR2 SMNVEV, per germline (reference sequence). The CDR3 has 13 amino acids. CDR3 sequence (DNA): TGTGCCAGCAGTTTACCGACAGGGGAGGAAGAAACATTC. This encodes CASSLPTGEEETF.

In its sample, this clonotype was seen many times. This sequence joins TRBV6-1 and TRBJ2-5; 9 bases match TRBD2. CDR1 MNHNS and CDR2 SASEGT come from the germline V gene. The trim removed 5 bases at V and 0 bases at J, leaving 4 bases unmatched. This CDR3 spans 15 amino acids. The CDR3 sequence is CASSSLAGNQETQYF. For the CDR3, the DNA is TGTGCCAGCAGTTCGCTAGCGGGGAACCAAGAGACCCAGTACTTC.

The V and J genes are TRBV27 and TRBJ2-1, with D possibly being TRBD1 or TRBD2 (6 bases each). The DNA matches TRBJ2-7 better at its end, which makes the J call doubtful. Germline loops: CDR1 MNHEY, CDR2 SMNVEV (reference sequence). This CDR3 has 15 residues. Here the CDR3 DNA reads TGTGCCAGCAGTTTTAAACGGGGGCCCACCTACGAGCAGTACTTC. Its translation is CASSFKRGPTYEQYF.